A selection of T cell receptor beta chains follows, all from one sample in a study of T cell responses to AZD1222 COVID-19 vaccine. Here immunoSEQ multiplex PCR was the method, and the copy in TCRdb shows in-frame clones only, minus some. Of over 25,000 clones detected, 92% appear once; the ten largest clones hold roughly 8.1%. This material consisted of peripheral blood, taken 28 days after the second AZD1222 dose. The receptors were sampled from an adult who received the AZD1222 COVID-19 vaccine. Each CDR3 is given with its conserved first and last residue. Each record gives: J gene, D gene, clone size, V gene, CDR3 protein, CDR3 DNA. A D gene is named only where the DNA matches it firmly. Not every row has a clone size; where given, it reads once, few, many or a size class.

TRBJ2-7 . few TRBV7-9 CASSQRGANEQYF TGTGCCAGCAGCCAACGGGGGGCCAACGAGCAGTACTTC
TRBJ2-2 . . TRBV5-6 CASSFASGTGELFF TGTGCCAGCAGCTTCGCATCGGGCACCGGGGAGCTGTTTTTT
TRBJ2-2 TRBD1 . TRBV24-1 CATSDLLDASTGGLTGELFF TGTGCCACCAGTGATTTGCTCGACGCTTCGACAGGGGGCCTCACCGGGGAGCTGTTTTTT
TRBJ2-2 TRBD2 once TRBV15 CATSDGLAGGSGELFF TGTGCCACCAGCGACGGACTAGCGGGAGGGTCCGGGGAGCTGTTTTTT
TRBJ1-6 . once TRBV19 CASTMRRQGSNGNSPLHF TGTGCCAGTACCATGCGGCGGCAGGGGAGTAACGGTAATTCACCCCTCCACTTT
TRBJ2-1 . . TRBV7-3 CASSLGGPPGNEQFF TGTGCCAGCAGCCTGGGGGGCCCTCCGGGAAATGAGCAGTTCTTC
TRBJ2-7 TRBD2 . TRBV15 CATSREGTNYEQYF TGTGCCACCAGCAGAGAAGGGACTAACTACGAGCAGTACTTC
TRBJ2-2 . once TRBV24-1 CATSEPIGFPELFF TGTGCCACCAGTGAACCCATCGGGTTTCCGGAGCTGTTTTTT
TRBJ2-5 TRBD2 . TRBV7-9 CASSSGLAGVQETQYF TGTGCCAGCAGTTCGGGACTAGCGGGAGTTCAAGAGACCCAGTACTTC
TRBJ1-2 . . TRBV27 CASSSRQSNYGYTF TGTGCCAGCAGTTCAAGACAGAGTAACTATGGCTACACCTTC
TRBJ2-3 TRBD1 . TRBV5-5 CASSPTGSYTQYF TGTGCCAGCAGCCCGACAGGGTCCTATACGCAGTATTTT
TRBJ1-2 . . TRBV11-3 CASSPRTGYGYTF TGTGCCAGCAGCCCGCGGACCGGTTATGGCTACACCTTC
TRBJ1-4 . . TRBV18 CASSPTEATRGNEKLFF TGTGCCAGCTCACCGACAGAGGCGACACGAGGGAATGAAAAACTGTTTTTT
TRBJ2-3 . . TRBV12-3/TRBV12-4 CASSLGFTDTQYF TGTGCCAGCAGTTTGGGGTTCACAGATACGCAGTATTTT
TRBJ2-7 . . TRBV15 CATSRQTGSSWGQYF TGTGCCACCAGCAGACAAACAGGGTCCTCCTGGGGGCAGTACTTC
TRBJ2-7 TRBD1 . TRBV30 CAWRRTGGEQYF TGTGCCTGGAGGAGGACAGGCGGCGAGCAGTACTTC
TRBJ1-1 . . TRBV28 CASSLGGMRNTEAFF TGTGCCAGCAGTTTGGGGGGTATGAGGAACACTGAAGCTTTCTTT
TRBJ1-1 . . TRBV6-1 CASSEAMGENTEAFF TGTGCCAGCAGTGAGGCAATGGGAGAGAACACTGAAGCTTTCTTT
TRBJ2-1 TRBD1 . TRBV24-1 CATSDPGQGAKNEQFF TGTGCCACCAGTGACCCCGGCCAGGGGGCAAAGAATGAGCAGTTCTTC
TRBJ1-1 TRBD1 . TRBV15 CATSRVPGQGDTEAFF TGTGCCACCAGCAGAGTCCCCGGACAGGGGGATACTGAAGCTTTCTTT
TRBJ1-1 . . TRBV27 CASRAWRNTEAFF TGTGCCAGCAGGGCCTGGAGGAACACTGAAGCTTTCTTT
TRBJ2-3 TRBD2 . TRBV5-4 CASSLVTSVGTDTQYF TGTGCCAGCAGCTTGGTGACTAGCGTTGGAACAGATACGCAGTATTTT
TRBJ1-2 . . TRBV15 CATSRDRQGGGDGYTF TGTGCCACCAGCAGAGATAGGCAGGGTGGAGGTGATGGCTACACCTTC
TRBJ1-1 TRBD1 . TRBV5-1 CASSWGDRGLGNTEAFF TGCGCCAGCAGCTGGGGGGACAGGGGCTTAGGGAACACTGAAGCTTTCTTT
TRBJ1-4 . . TRBV28 CASSLKREKLFF TGTGCCAGCAGTCTCAAACGGGAAAAACTGTTTTTT
TRBJ1-4 TRBD1 . TRBV6-5 CASSLTGTGDEKLFF TGTGCCAGCAGCCTCACCGGGACAGGAGATGAAAAACTGTTTTTT
TRBJ2-2 TRBD2 . TRBV6-2/TRBV6-3 CASSYLTSALGELFF TGTGCCAGCAGTTATCTGACTAGCGCCCTCGGGGAGCTGTTTTTT
TRBJ2-5 TRBD2 . TRBV5-4 CASSFGLAGDETQYF TGTGCCAGCAGCTTTGGACTAGCGGGAGACGAGACCCAGTACTTC
TRBJ1-1 TRBD1 once TRBV27 CASSSGGWEMNTEAFF TGTGCCAGCAGCTCAGGGGGCTGGGAGATGAACACTGAAGCTTTCTTT
TRBJ2-7 . . TRBV9 CASSPAGRGTYEQYF TGTGCCAGCAGCCCTGCAGGTAGGGGAACTTACGAGCAGTACTTC
TRBJ2-2 TRBD2 . TRBV9 CASSVGIKREGWPGELFF TGTGCCAGCAGCGTAGGGATAAAGCGGGAGGGATGGCCCGGGGAGCTGTTTTTT
TRBJ1-1 . . TRBV28 CASSLALGGSTEAFF TGTGCCAGCAGTTTAGCCCTAGGTGGCAGCACTGAAGCTTTCTTT
TRBJ1-2 TRBD1 . TRBV29-1 CSIRTGYYGYTF TGCAGCATACGGACAGGGTACTATGGCTACACCTTC
TRBJ2-2 . . TRBV7-9 CASSLGQFNTGELFF TGTGCCAGCAGCTTAGGACAGTTTAACACCGGGGAGCTGTTTTTT
TRBJ2-2 . . TRBV6-5 CASSNGRRNTGELFF TGTGCCAGCTCAAACGGGCGTCGGAACACCGGGGAGCTGTTTTTT